Below are 10 T cell receptor beta chains sequenced from a single sample in a study of blood T cell repertoires in COVID-19. Generated by immunoSEQ multiplex PCR, the TCRdb table keeps only in-frame clones and is missing some. The repertoire holds 350,000 to 400,000 clones, about 89% seen once, with about 3% in the top ten. Sample: peripheral blood. These TCRs come from a woman in her twenties or thirties with COVID-19, enrolled during active disease.

This chain uses TRBV3-1 (or the pseudogene TRBV3-2) with TRBJ2-5; D is undetermined. This CDR3 has 11 residues. Germline V lookup: CDR1 LGHDT, CDR2 YNNKEL (reference sequence). V lost 8 bases, J lost 5 bases, and 9 bases lay in between. In nucleotides, the CDR3 is TGTGCCAGCGAGTTGAGGGAGACCCAGTACTTC. Translated: CASELRETQYF.

This chain links TRBV12-5 with TRBJ1-4; D remains ambiguous. Germline CDR1 is LGHNT and CDR2 is FRNRAP. With 0 bases removed from V and 0 bases from J, the gap between germline ends came to 14 bases. The CDR3 sequence is 18 residues long. This chain's CDR3 is CASGLVKSVVATNEKLFF. In nucleotides, the CDR3 is TGTGCTAGTGGTTTGGTAAAATCGGTTGTTGCAACTAATGAAAAACTGTTTTTT. Based on the CDR3 plus reference TRBV12-5 and TRBJ1-4, the full variable domain is DARVTQTPRHKVTEMGQEVTMRCQPILGHNTVFWYRQTMMQGLELLAYFRNRAPLDDSGMPKDRFSAEMPDATLATLKIQPSEPRDSAVYFCASGLVKSVVATNEKLFFGSGTQLSVL.

The chain uses TRBV6-5 and TRBJ2-6; weak D call: TRBD1 (5 bases). The CDR3 runs to 14 residues. Germline V gene data show CDR1 as MNHEY and CDR2 as SVGAGI. The V end was cut by 10 bases, the J end by 2 bases, with 12 bases between. CDR3 sequence (DNA): TGTGCCACCGAACAGGCCGCTGGGGCCAACGTCCTGACTTTC. Amino acids: CATEQAAGANVLTF.

V gene TRBV4-3 combines with J gene TRBJ2-1, with a possible D match to TRBD2 (6 bases). The CDR3 loop spans 15 amino acids. Trimming removed 0 bases at V and 7 bases at J, with 13 bases between. Per the germline V gene, CDR1 is LGHNA and CDR2 is YSLEER. The CDR3 reads CASSQDLGGRNEQFF. CDR3 DNA: TGCGCCAGCAGCCAAGACTTGGGGGGAAGGAATGAGCAGTTCTTC.

The chain recombines TRBV5-6 with TRBJ1-6; D may be TRBD1 (5 bases). V was clipped by 4 bases and J by 7 bases, with 15 bases between them. Germline assignment: CDR1 SGHDT and CDR2 YYEEEE. The CDR3 runs to 15 residues. The CDR3 nucleotides are TGTGCCAGCAGCGCCTCGGGGGGGTTGAATTCACCCCTCCACTTT. Amino acids: CASSASGGLNSPLHF. Full variable domain (outside the CDR3, taken from reference TRBV5-6 and TRBJ1-6): DAGVTQSPTHLIKTRGQQVTLRCSPKSGHDTVSWYQQALGQGPQFIFQYYEEEERQRGNFPDRFSGHQFPNYSSELNVNALLLGDSALYLCASSASGGLNSPLHFGNGTRLTVT.

The sample holds a few counts of this clone. The genes are TRBV2 and TRBJ2-7, with 10 bases lining up with TRBD1. With 7 bases clipped from V and 4 bases from J, the junction kept 7 bases outside the gene matches. Germline CDR1 is SNHLY and CDR2 is FYNNEI. The CDR3 has 14 amino acids. CDR3 DNA sequence: TGTGCCAGCAAGAAGGACAGGGGGAAATACGAGCAGTACGTC. It translates to CASKKDRGKYEQYV.

The chain carries TRBV3-1 (or the pseudogene TRBV3-2) and TRBJ2-5; 9 bases align to TRBD2. V lost 1 base, J lost 5 bases, and 11 bases stayed unmatched. Germline CDR1 reads LGHDT; CDR2 reads YNNKEL (reference sequence). This CDR3 is 17 amino acids long. The DNA of the CDR3 is TGTGCCAGCAGCCAAGTTGCGGGGGGGGCCGGTCGGGAGACCCAGTACTTC. As protein: CASSQVAGGAGRETQYF.

The chain links TRBV5-1 to TRBJ2-7, with D possibly being TRBD1 (5 bases). The CDR3 covers 11 residues. The germline V gene has CDR1 SGHRS and CDR2 YFSETQ. V shed 5 bases and J shed 3 bases, with 6 bases lying between them. As DNA, the CDR3 is TGCGCCAGCAGTCAGGGCTACGAGCAGTACTTC. This sequence encodes CASSQGYEQYF.

The genes are TRBV11-3 and TRBJ2-1; D is unresolved. The CDR3 spans 14 residues. Trimming stripped 5 bases from V and 7 bases from J, with 15 bases between. Germline assignment: CDR1 SGHNT and CDR2 YENEEA. The CDR3 protein is CASSPQKSQNEQFF. The CDR3 DNA reads TGTGCCAGCAGCCCGCAGAAATCCCAAAATGAGCAGTTCTTC.

The rearrangement links TRBV3-1 (or the pseudogene TRBV3-2) to TRBJ2-7; 7 positions match TRBD2. Germline V CDR1 and CDR2: LGHDT, YNNKEL (reference sequence). After removal of 5 bases from V and 4 bases from J, the junction contained 11 bases not matched to a gene. This CDR3 contains 15 residues. The CDR3 sequence is CASSASGSGGYEQYV. The CDR3 bases are TGTGCCAGCAGCGCTTCAGGATCCGGGGGGTACGAGCAGTACGTC.